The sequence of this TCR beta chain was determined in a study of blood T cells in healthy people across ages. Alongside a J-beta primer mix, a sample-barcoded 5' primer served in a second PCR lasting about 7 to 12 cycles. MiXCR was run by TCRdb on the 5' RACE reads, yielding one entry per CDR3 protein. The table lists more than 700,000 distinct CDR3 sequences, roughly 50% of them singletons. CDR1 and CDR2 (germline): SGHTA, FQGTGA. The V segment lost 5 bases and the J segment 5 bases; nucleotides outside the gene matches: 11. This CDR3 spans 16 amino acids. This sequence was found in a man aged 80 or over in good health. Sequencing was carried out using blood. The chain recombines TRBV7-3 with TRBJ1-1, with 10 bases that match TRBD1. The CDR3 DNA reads TGTGCCAGCAGCCGCGATGGACAGGGGGGATTGACTGAAGCTTTCTTT. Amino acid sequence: CASSRDGQGGLTEAFF.